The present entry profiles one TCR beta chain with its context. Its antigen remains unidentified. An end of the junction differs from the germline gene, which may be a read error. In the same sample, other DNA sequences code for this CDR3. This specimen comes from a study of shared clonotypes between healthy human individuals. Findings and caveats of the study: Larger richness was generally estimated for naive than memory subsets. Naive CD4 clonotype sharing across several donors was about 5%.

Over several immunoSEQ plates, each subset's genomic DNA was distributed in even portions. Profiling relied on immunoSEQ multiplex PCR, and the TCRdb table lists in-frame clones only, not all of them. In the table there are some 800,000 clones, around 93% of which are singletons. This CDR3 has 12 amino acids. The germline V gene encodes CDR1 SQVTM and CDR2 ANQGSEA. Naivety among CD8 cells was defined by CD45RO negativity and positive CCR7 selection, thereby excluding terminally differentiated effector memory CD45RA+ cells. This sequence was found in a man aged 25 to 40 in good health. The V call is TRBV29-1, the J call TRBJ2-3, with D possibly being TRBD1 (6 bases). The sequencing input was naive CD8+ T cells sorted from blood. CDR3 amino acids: CSVVDRTDTQYF. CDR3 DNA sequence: TGCAGCGTTGTCGACAGGACAGATACTCAGTATTTT.